This T cell receptor (beta chain) originates from a study of cytomegalovirus exposure and HLA in healthy donors. Vbeta (60) and Jbeta (13) primers were used in the PCR. Original analysis: In a later analysis, some 80 million unique TCR beta chains included roughly 11 million shared by two or more donors. Sequenced by immunoSEQ multiplex PCR; TCRdb stores in-frame clones only, minus some. The V and J calls and clone size are taken from that table; D and trimming were inferred from the DNA. Of about 200,000 clones in the sample, roughly 78% were seen once. There are 18 residues in the CDR3. In germline, CDR1 is SGHTA, CDR2 FQGNSA. V gave up 1 base and J gave up 3 bases; unmatched junction bases: 10. Concerning this clone itself: Antigen specificity is unknown.

Broader study findings: Later, an analysis found that common viral pathogens appeared to be linked with several of the most significant clusters. Later analysis placed DRB1 highest and HLA-C lowest in TCR association rates, which differed by HLA locus. When a later analysis compared HLA-associated TCR beta chains with equally common others, the HLA-associated chains turned out to be more clonally expanded and to have lower generation probabilities.

Sequencing was performed on PBMCs. The chain couples TRBV7-2 to TRBJ2-5, with 11 positions matching TRBD2. The source is a girl between 10 and 17 years old in good health and CMV-seropositive. The CDR3 sequence: CASSLVLAGGATEETQYF. The CDR3 DNA follows: TGTGCCAGCAGCTTAGTCCTAGCGGGGGGCGCTACGGAAGAGACCCAGTACTTC.